This T cell receptor (beta chain) was recorded in a study of T-cell memory formation after mild COVID-19. Overall study: The TCR clusters were mostly specific to one donor.

TCRdb recomputed calls from the 5' RACE reads with MiXCR, one row per CDR3 protein. The data show a few hundred thousand distinct CDR3 sequences, approximately 19% seen once. Of note for this clonotype: Its antigen is currently unknown.

Germline-derived CDR1 and CDR2 are SGHTA and FQGNSA. V was cut by 4 bases and J by 4 bases, with 9 bases left in between. The CDR3 loop spans 13 amino acids. General observations from the study: A subset of responding clones appeared in pre-infection memory, suggesting cross-reactive memory joined. CD4+ contracting clones were found mainly in CM and EM, and CD8+ ones in EMRA. Whereas later expanders leaned CD4+, clones contracting day 15 to 85 showed a balanced CD4/CD8 makeup.

The sequence was obtained from a man younger than 35 who had mild COVID-19 (a few samples of this study predate the infection). Cell type and time point are not known. The specimen sequenced was PBMCs or a T cell subset sorted from them (not recorded which). The V call is TRBV7-2, the J call TRBJ2-3; D remains ambiguous. The CDR3 DNA is TGTGCCAGCAGCTCTTCTACGGCAGATACGCAGTATTTT. This translates into CASSSSTADTQYF.